This T cell receptor beta chain was sequenced for a study of blood T cell repertoires in COVID-19. Study summary: Samples taken during acute and convalescent COVID-19 were collected in the United States, Italy and Spain. T cells, B-cell-depleted T cells, or PBMCs supplied cDNA or gDNA.

The CDR3 loop spans 16 amino acids. Germline V lookup: CDR1 MNHNY, CDR2 SVGAGI (reference sequence). V lost 2 bases and J lost 4; bases outside the gene matches: 8. Per the authors' pipeline: Amplification of reference gene primers provided the estimated nucleated cell counts. Sequencing used immunoSEQ multiplex PCR; TCRdb keeps in-frame clones, though not all of them. V, J and clone size are taken as reported in that table, and D and trimming were inferred from the DNA itself. The data show about 140,000 clones, 80% to 90% seen once. The rearrangement uses TRBV6-6 and TRBJ1-3, with 7 bases aligning to TRBD1. The TCR was taken from a woman aged 45-65 years with acute or convalescent COVID-19. Input material: peripheral blood. The CDR3 DNA sequence: TGTGCCAGCAGTTACAATCCGACAGGGTCAGGAAACACCATATATTTT. It yields the protein CASSYNPTGSGNTIYF.